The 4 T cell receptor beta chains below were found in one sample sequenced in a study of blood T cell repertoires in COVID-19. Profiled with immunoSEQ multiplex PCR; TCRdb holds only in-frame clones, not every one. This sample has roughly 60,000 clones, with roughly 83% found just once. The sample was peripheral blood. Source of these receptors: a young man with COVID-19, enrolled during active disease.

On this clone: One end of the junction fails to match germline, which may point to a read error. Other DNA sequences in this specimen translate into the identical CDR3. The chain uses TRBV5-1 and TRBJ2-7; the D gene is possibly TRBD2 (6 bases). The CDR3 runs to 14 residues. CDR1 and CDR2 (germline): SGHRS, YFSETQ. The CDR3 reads CASSTDTGAYEQYF. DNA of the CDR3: TGCGCCAGCAGCACGGATACGGGAGCCTACGAGCAGTATTTC.

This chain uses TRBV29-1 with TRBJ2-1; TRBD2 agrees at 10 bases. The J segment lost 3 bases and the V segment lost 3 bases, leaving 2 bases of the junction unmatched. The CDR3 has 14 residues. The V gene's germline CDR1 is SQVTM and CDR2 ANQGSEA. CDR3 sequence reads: CSVEVAGGYNEQFF. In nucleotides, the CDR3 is TGCAGCGTTGAGGTAGCGGGGGGCTACAATGAGCAGTTCTTC.

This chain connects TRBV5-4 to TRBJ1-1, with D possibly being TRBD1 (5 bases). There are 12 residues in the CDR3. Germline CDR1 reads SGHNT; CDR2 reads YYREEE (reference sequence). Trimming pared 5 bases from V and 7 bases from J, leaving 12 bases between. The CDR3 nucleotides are TGTGCCAGCAGTTCCGACAGTTATGAAGCTTTCTTT. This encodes CASSSDSYEAFF.

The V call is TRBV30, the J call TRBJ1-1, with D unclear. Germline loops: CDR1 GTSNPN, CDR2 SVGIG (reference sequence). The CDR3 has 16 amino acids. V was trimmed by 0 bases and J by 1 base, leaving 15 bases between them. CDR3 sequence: CAWSVQLGERNTEAFF. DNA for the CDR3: TGTGCCTGGAGTGTACAACTAGGTGAGAGGAACACTGAAGCTTTCTTT.